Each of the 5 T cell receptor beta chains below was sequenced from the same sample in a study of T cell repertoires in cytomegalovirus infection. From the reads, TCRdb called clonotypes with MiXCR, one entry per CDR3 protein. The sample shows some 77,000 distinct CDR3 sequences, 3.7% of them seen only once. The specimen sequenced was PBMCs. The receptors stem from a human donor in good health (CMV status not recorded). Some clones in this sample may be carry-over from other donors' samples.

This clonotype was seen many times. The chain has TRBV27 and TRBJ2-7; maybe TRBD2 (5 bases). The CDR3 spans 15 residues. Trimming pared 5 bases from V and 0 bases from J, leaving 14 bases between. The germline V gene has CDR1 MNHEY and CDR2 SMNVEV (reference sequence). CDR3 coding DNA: TGTGCCAGCAGTGTTCGGCTGGGGAGCTCCTACGAGCAGTACTTC. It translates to CASSVRLGSSYEQYF.

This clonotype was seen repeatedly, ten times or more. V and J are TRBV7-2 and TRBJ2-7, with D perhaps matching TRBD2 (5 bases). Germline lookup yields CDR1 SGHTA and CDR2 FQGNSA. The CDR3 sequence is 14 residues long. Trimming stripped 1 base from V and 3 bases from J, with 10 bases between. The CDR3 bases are TGTGCCAGCAGCTTAGGGGGAGTCAACTACGAGCAGTACTTC. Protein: CASSLGGVNYEQYF.

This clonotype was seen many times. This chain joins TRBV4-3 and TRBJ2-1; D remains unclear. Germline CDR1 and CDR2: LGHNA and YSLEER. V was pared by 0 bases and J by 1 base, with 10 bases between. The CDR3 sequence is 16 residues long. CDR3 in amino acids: CASSQDLSRSYNEQFF. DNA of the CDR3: TGCGCCAGCAGCCAAGACTTGAGTCGGTCCTACAATGAGCAGTTCTTC.

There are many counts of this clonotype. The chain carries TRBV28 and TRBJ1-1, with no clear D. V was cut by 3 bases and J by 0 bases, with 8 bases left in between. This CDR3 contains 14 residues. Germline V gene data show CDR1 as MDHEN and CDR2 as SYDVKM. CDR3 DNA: TGTGCCAGCAGTTTGGAACCCTTGAACACTGAAGCTTTCTTT. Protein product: CASSLEPLNTEAFF.

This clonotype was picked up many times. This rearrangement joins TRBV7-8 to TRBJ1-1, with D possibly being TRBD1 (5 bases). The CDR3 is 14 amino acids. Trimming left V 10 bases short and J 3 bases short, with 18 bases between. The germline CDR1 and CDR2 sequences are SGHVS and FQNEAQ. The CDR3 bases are TGTGCCACCCGAAGGGGTCGGGAATACACTGAAGCTTTCTTT. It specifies CATRRGREYTEAFF.